This T cell receptor beta chain was recovered during a study of blood T cell repertoires in COVID-19. Study-level background: The United States, Italy and Spain provided the acute and convalescent COVID-19 samples. T cells, B-cell-depleted T cells, or PBMCs provided the cDNA or gDNA that served as material.

Germline CDR1 is SNHLY and CDR2 is FYNNEI. The CDR3 sequence is 14 residues long. V was pared by 5 bases and J by 2 bases, with 12 bases between. Authors' processing steps: How many nucleated cells were present was estimated from reference gene primer amplification. The protocol was immunoSEQ multiplex PCR, while the TCRdb copy is restricted to in-frame clones and leaves out a portion. V and J calls and clone size are copied from that table; D and trimming were computed from the DNA. Of approximately 54,000 clones in the sample, around 83% were seen once. The TCR was taken from a human donor in a cohort sampled during active COVID-19. Sequencing was carried out using peripheral blood. The chain recombines TRBV2 with TRBJ2-5, with TRBD1 as a possible D gene (6 bases). The CDR3, as DNA: TGTGCCAGCAGTCAGATGACAGGACAAGAGACCCAGTACTTC. Residues: CASSQMTGQETQYF.